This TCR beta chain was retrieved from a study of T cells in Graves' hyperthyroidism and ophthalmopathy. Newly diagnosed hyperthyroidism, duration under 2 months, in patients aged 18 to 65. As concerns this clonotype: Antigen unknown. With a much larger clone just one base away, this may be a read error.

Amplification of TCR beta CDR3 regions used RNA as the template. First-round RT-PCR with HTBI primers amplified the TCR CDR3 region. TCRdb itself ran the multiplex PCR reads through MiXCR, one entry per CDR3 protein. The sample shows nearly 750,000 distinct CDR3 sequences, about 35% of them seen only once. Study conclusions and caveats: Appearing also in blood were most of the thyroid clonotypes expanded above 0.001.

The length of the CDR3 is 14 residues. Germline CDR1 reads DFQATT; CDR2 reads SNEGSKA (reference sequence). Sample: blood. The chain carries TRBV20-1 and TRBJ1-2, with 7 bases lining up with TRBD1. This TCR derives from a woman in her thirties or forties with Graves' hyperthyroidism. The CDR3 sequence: CGAPRQGVNYGYTF. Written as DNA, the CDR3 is TGCGGTGCCCCGCGGCAGGGGGTGAACTATGGCTACACCTTC.